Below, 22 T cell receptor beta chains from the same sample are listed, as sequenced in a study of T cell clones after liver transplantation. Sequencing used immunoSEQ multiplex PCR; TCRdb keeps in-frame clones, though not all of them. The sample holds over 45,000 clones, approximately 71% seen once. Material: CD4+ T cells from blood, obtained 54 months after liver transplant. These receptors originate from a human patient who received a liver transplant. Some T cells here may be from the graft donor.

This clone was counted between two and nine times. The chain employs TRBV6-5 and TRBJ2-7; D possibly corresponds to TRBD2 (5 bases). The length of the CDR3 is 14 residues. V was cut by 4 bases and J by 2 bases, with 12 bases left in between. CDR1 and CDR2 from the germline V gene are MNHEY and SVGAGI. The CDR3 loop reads CASSLREGPYEQYF. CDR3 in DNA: TGTGCCAGCAGTTTACGGGAAGGGCCCTACGAGCAGTACTTC.

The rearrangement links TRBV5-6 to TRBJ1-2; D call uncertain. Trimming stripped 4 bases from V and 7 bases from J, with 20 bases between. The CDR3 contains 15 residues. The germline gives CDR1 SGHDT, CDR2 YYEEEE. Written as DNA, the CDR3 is TGTGCCAGCAGCGAGGACGCCGGGGTATTACGTGGCTACACCTTC. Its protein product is CASSEDAGVLRGYTF.

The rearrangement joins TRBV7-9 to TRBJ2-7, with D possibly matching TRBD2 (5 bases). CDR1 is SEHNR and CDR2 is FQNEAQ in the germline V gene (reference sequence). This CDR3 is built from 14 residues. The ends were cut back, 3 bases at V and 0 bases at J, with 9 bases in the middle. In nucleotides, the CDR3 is TGTGCCAGCAGCTTCGACGGGGTCTCCTACGAGCAGTACTTC. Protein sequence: CASSFDGVSYEQYF.

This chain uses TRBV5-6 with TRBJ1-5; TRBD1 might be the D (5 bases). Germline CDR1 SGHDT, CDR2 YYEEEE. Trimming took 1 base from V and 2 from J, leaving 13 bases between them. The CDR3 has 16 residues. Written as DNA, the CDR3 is TGTGCCAGCAGCTTGAGGGGAACGGGAGGCAATCAGCCCCAGCATTTT. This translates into CASSLRGTGGNQPQHF.

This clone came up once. CDR3: CASSNPGRVGPPYEQYF. The CDR3 DNA reads TGTGCCAGCAGCAACCCGGGGAGGGTTGGACCCCCCTACGAGCAGTACTTC. V is TRBV7-9 and J is TRBJ2-7; 7 nucleotides line up with TRBD2. This CDR3 is built from 17 residues. The germline gives CDR1 SEHNR, CDR2 FQNEAQ (reference sequence). J gave up 2 bases and V 5 bases, and 15 bases lay outside the gene matches.

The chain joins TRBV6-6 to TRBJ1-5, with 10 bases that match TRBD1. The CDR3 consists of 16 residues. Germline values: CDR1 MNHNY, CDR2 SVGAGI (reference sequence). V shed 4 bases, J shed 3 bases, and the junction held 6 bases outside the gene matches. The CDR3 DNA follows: TGTGCCAGCAGTTTAACGGGACAGGGGTCCAATCAGCCCCAGCATTTT. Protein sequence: CASSLTGQGSNQPQHF.

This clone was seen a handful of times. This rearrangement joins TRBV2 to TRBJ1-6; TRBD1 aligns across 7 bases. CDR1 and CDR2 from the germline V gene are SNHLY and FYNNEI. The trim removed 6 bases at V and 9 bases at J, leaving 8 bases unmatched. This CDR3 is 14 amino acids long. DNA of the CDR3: TGTGCCAGCAGCTTCGGGACAGAAGGTTCACCCCTCCACTTT. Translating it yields CASSFGTEGSPLHF. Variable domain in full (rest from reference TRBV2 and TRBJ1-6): EPEVTQTPSHQVTQMGQEVILRCVPISNHLYFYWYRQILGQKVEFLVSFYNNEISEKSEIFDDQFSVERPDGSNFTLKIRSTKLEDSAMYFCASSFGTEGSPLHFGNGTRLTVT.

This chain's CDR3 is CASSRTVQETQYF. The CDR3 region has the DNA TGTGCCAGCAGCCGGACAGTACAAGAGACCCAGTACTTC. The chain couples TRBV7-6 to TRBJ2-5; the D gene is possibly TRBD1 (6 bases). Per the germline V gene, CDR1 is SGHVS and CDR2 is FNYEAQ. The ends were cut back, 5 bases at V and 2 bases at J, with 9 bases in the middle. The CDR3 loop spans 13 amino acids.

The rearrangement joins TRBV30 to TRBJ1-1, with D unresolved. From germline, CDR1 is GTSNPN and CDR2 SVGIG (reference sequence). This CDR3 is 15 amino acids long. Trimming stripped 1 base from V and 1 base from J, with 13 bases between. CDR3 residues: CAWSAPSTANTEAFF. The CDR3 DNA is TGTGCCTGGAGTGCCCCCTCGACGGCGAACACTGAAGCTTTCTTT.

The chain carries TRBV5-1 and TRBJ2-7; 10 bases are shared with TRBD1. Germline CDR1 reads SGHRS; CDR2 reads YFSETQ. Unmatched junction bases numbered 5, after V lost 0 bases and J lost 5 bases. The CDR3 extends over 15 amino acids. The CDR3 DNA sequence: TGCGCCAGCAGCTTGGACGGACAGGGGGTCCACGAGCAGTACTTC. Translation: CASSLDGQGVHEQYF.

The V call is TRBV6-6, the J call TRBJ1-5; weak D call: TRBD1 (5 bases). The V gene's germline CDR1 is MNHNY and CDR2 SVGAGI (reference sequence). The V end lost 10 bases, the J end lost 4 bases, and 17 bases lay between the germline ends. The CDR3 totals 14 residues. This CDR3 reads CATRAGWGNQPQHF. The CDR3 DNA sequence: TGTGCCACCCGGGCAGGTTGGGGGAATCAGCCCCAGCATTTT.

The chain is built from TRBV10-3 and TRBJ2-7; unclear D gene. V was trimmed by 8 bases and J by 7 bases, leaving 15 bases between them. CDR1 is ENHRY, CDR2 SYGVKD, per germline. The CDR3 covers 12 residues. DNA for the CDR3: TGTGCCATCGCAATGGACGCAAGGGAGCAGTACTTC. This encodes CAIAMDAREQYF.

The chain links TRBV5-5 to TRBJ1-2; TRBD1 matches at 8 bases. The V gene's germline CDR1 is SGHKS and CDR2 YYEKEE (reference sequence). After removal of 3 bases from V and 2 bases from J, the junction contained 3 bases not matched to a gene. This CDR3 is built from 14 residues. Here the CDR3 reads CASSSWTGNYGYTF. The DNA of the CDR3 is TGTGCCAGCAGCTCCTGGACAGGGAACTATGGCTACACCTTC.

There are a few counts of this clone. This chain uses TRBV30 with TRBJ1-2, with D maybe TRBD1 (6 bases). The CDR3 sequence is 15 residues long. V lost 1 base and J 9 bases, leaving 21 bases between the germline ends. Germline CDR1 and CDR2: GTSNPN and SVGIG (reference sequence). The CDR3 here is CAWSDPGQRLGRYTF. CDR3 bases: TGTGCCTGGAGTGACCCAGGACAGCGACTAGGTCGCTACACCTTC.

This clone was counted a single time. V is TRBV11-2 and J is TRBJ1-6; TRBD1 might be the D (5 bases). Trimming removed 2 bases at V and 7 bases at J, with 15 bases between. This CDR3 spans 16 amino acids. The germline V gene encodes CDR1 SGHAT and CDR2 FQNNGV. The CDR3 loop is CASSLRLGGDNSPLHF. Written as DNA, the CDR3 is TGTGCCAGCAGCTTAAGGTTGGGGGGGGACAATTCACCCCTCCACTTT.

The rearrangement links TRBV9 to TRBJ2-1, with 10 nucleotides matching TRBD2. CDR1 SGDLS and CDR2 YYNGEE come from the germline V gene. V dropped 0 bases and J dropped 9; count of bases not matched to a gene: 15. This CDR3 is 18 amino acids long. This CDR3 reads CASSVGLPSGGSGGEQFF. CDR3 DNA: TGTGCCAGCAGCGTAGGTCTGCCTAGCGGGGGCTCGGGGGGTGAGCAGTTCTTC.

The CDR3 region is CASGEGIDEKLFF. The CDR3 DNA sequence: TGTGCCAGCGGTGAGGGTATCGATGAAAAACTGTTTTTT. V and J are TRBV5-6 and TRBJ1-4; D unresolved. CDR3 length: 13 residues. Trimming pared 7 bases from V and 6 bases from J, leaving 13 bases between. Germline V gene data show CDR1 as SGHDT and CDR2 as YYEEEE.

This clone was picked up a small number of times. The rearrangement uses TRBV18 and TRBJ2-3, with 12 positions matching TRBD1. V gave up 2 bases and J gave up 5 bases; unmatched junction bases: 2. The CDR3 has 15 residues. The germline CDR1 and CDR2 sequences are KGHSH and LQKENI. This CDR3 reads CASSPGDRGRDTQYF. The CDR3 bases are TGTGCCAGCTCACCAGGGGACAGGGGGCGAGATACGCAGTATTTT.

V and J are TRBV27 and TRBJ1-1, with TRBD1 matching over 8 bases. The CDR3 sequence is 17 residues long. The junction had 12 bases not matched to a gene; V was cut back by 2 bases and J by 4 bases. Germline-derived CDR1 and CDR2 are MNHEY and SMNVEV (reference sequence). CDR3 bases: TGTGCCAGCAGTTTAAGGGGGCGGACAGGGAGTAGCACTGAAGCTTTCTTT. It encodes CASSLRGRTGSSTEAFF.

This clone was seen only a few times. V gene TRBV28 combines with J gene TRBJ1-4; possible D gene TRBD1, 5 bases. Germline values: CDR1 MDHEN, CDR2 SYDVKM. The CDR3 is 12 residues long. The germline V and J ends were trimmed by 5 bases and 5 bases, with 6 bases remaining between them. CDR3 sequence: CASSPGNEKLFF. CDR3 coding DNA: TGTGCCAGCAGTCCAGGGAATGAAAAACTGTTTTTT.

The CDR3 DNA follows: TGTGCCAGTAACCCCCCCGGGGGGGCCGGAGATACGCAGTATTTT. Amino acid sequence: CASNPPGGAGDTQYF. The gene calls are TRBV6-1 and TRBJ2-3; 8 positions match TRBD2. The CDR3 has 15 residues. CDR1 and CDR2 (germline): MNHNS, SASEGT. The junction had 13 bases not matched to a gene; V was cut back by 9 bases and J by 5 bases.

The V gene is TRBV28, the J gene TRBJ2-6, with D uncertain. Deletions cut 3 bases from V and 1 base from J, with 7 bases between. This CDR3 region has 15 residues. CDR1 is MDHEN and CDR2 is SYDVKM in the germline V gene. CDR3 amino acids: CASSLYESGANVLTF. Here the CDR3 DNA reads TGTGCCAGCAGTTTGTATGAATCTGGGGCCAACGTCCTGACTTTC. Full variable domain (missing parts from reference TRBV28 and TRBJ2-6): DVKVTQSSRYLVKRTGEKVFLECVQDMDHENMFWYRQDPGLGLRLIYFSYDVKMKEKGDIPEGYSVSREKKERFSLILESASTNQTSMYLCASSLYESGANVLTFGAGSRLTVL.